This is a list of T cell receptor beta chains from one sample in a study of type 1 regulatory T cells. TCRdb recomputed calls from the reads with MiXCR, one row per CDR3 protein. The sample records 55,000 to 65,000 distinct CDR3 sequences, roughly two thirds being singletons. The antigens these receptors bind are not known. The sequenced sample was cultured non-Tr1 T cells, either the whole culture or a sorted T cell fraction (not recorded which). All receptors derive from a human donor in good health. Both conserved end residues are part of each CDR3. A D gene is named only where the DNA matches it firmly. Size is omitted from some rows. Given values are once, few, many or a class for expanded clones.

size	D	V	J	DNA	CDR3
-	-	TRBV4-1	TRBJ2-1	TGCGCCAGCAGCCAAGCAGGGGCCGTTATAAATGAGCAGTTCTTC	CASSQAGAVINEQFF
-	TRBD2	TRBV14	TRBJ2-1	TGTGCCAGCAGCCGTCGACTAGCGGGAGGGCTCGATGAGCAGTTTTTC	CASSRRLAGGLDEQFF
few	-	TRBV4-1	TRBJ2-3	TGCGCCAGCAGCCCGACGTCGGATACGCAGTATTTT	CASSPTSDTQYF
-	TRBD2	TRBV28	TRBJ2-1	TGTGCCAGCAGTTTTAACCTAGCGGGAGTGGATGAGCAGTTCTTC	CASSFNLAGVDEQFF
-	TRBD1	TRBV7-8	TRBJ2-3	TGTGCCAGCAGCTCAGGGACAGCTGACACAGATACGCAGTATTTT	CASSSGTADTDTQYF
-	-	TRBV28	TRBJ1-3	TGTGCCAGCAGTGAAACCGGGGGGAGAAACACCATATATTTT	CASSETGGRNTIYF
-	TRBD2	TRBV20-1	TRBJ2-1	TGCAGTGCGTTACTAGCGGGATCCCACAATGAGCAGTTCTTC	CSALLAGSHNEQFF
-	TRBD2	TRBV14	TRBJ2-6	TGTGCCAGCAGCCAAATAGCGGGCTCTTACTCTGGGGCCAACGTCCTGACTTTC	CASSQIAGSYSGANVLTF
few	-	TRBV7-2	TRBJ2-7	TGTGCCAGCAGCGTCGAAGGGGGCGGGAGAGGCGACGAGCAGTACTTC	CASSVEGGGRGDEQYF
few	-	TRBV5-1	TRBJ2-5	TGCGCCAGCAGCCATGAAGTCCAAGAGACCCAGTACTTC	CASSHEVQETQYF
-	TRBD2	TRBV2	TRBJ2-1	TGTGCCAGCACCAACCAGGGACTAGCGGTCAATGAGCAGTTCTTC	CASTNQGLAVNEQFF
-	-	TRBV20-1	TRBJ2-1	TGCAGTGCTAGAGCCCCTAGCCGGGTGAATGAGCAGTTCTTC	CSARAPSRVNEQFF
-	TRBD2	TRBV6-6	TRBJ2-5	TGTGCCAGCAGTTACTCGATCCGCCTAGCGGGAGGCCCCCAAGAGACCCAGTACTTC	CASSYSIRLAGGPQETQYF
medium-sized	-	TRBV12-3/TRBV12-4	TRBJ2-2	TGTGCCAGCAGTCCGGTAGGGTTCGCCGGGGAGCTGTTTTTT	CASSPVGFAGELFF
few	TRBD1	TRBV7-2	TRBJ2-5	TGTGCCAGCAGCTCCATTCAACAGGGGTTGAAATCGGAGACCCAGTACTTC	CASSSIQQGLKSETQYF
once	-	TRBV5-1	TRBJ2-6	TGCGCCAGCAGCTATGACAGCTCTGGGGCCAACGTCCTGACTTTC	CASSYDSSGANVLTF
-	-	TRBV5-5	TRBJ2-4	TGTGCCAGCAGCTTGGCCACTGCAGTTAATTTAGACAGCCAAAACATTCAGTACTTC	CASSLATAVNLDSQNIQYF
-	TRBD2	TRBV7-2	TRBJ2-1	TGTGCCAGCAGCTTAGGGTGGCTAGCGGTGCTCCAACAGTTCTTC	CASSLGWLAVLQQFF
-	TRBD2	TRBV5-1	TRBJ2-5	TGCGCCAGCAGCCCGACTGCGGGAGGGCCTCGGGCCCAGTACTTC	CASSPTAGGPRAQYF
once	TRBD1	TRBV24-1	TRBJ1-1	TGTGCCACCAGTGCCTTGGGACAGAAAGCTTTCTTT	CATSALGQKAFF
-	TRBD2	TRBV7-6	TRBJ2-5	TGTGCCAGCAGCTTCCCTGGAGCTTTCGGCGCGGGAGGGGGTCAAGAGACCCAGTACTTC	CASSFPGAFGAGGGQETQYF
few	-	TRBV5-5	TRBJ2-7	TGTGCCAGCAGCTTGGCGGCCAGGGCCTACGAGCAGTACTTC	CASSLAARAYEQYF
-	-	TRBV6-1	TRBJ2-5	TGTGCCAGCAGTGAAGCAGCAGAAGGGACCCAGTACTTC	CASSEAAEGTQYF
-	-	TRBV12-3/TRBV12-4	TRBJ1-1	TGTGCCAGCAGTTTAGCAGGGACGAACACTGAAGCTTTCTTT	CASSLAGTNTEAFF
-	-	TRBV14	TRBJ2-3	TGTGCCAGCAGCGGCGGGATAAAGGGGCACTTGGATACGCAGTATTTT	CASSGGIKGHLDTQYF
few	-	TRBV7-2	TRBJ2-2	TGTGCCAGCACCTTATCCCCAGGGTTGAACACCGGGGAGCTGTTTTTT	CASTLSPGLNTGELFF
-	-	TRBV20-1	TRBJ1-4	TGCAGTGCTTCACGACAGGAAACTAATGAAAAACTGTTTTTT	CSASRQETNEKLFF
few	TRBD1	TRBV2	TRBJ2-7	TGTGCCAGCGGGGCTCCCGGGACAGGAACCTACGAGCAGTACTTC	CASGAPGTGTYEQYF
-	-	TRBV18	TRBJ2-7	TGTGCCAGCTTCCAGGGGCAGGGATCCTACGAGCAGTACTTC	CASFQGQGSYEQYF
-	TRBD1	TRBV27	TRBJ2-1	TGTGCCAGCAGCCTCCCGGGACAGGGGAATAATGAGCAGTTCTTC	CASSLPGQGNNEQFF
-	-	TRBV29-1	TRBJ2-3	TGCATCGTTTCAGTGGCGGATACGCAGTATTTT	CIVSVADTQYF
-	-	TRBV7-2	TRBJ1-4	TGTGCCAGCAGATTAGGGGGGAGCTATGAAAAACTGTTTTTT	CASRLGGSYEKLFF
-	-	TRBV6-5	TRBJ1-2	TGTGCCAGCAGCCCCCGACGGACCCAAGGCTATGGCTACACCTTC	CASSPRRTQGYGYTF
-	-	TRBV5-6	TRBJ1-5	TGTGCCAGCAGCTTGAAAGGGTTTGGTAGCAATCAGCCCCAGCATTTT	CASSLKGFGSNQPQHF
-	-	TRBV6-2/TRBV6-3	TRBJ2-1	TGTGCCAGCAGCCCCCGGCAGGTTGGCAATGAGCAGTTCTTC	CASSPRQVGNEQFF
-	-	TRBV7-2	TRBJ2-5	TGTGCCAGCAGCTTGGGCGAGGAGACCCAGTACTTC	CASSLGEETQYF
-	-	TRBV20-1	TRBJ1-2	TGCAGTGCTAGATGGCAGGGGAGGAGCTATGGCTACACCTTC	CSARWQGRSYGYTF
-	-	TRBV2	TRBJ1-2	TGTGCCAGCAGCAGACTCCAGGGCTACACCTTC	CASSRLQGYTF
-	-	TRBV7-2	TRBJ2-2	TGTGCCAGCAGCTCCAACCCAAACACCGGGGAGCTGTTTTTT	CASSSNPNTGELFF
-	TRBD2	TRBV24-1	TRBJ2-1	TGTGCCACCAGTGAGCTAGCGGGCAATGAGCAGTTCTTC	CATSELAGNEQFF
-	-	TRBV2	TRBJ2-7	TGTGCCAGCCAGTACGGTACCTACGAGCAGTACTTC	CASQYGTYEQYF
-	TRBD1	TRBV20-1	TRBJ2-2	TGCAGTGCTACCCCTTCCAGGACAGGGACCGGGGAGCTGTTTTTT	CSATPSRTGTGELFF
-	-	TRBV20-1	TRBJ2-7	TGCAGTGCTAATGGGGTCGGCCCTGTCCTCTCCTACGAGCAGTACTTC	CSANGVGPVLSYEQYF
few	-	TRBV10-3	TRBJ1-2	TGTGCCATCAGTGGCACAGGAGTGGCTGGCTACACCTTC	CAISGTGVAGYTF
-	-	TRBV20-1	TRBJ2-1	TGCAGTGCTAGAGAAGGGGGGCAGGCCTCCTACAATGAGCAGTTCTTC	CSAREGGQASYNEQFF
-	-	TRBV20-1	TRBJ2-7	TGCAGTGCTATCAGCCGGGACACCCCGTCCTACGAGCAGTACTTC	CSAISRDTPSYEQYF
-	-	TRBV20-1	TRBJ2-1	TGCAGTGCTTTGAGCCTAAACTCCTACAATGAGCAGTTCTTC	CSALSLNSYNEQFF
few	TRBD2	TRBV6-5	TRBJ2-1	TGTGCCAGCAGTTATCTCACTGGGAGCGGGGGTCCGAGCGAGCAGTTCTTC	CASSYLTGSGGPSEQFF
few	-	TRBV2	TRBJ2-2	TGTGCCAGCAGGCAAGGTGGAGCGAACACCGGGGAGCTGTTTTTT	CASRQGGANTGELFF
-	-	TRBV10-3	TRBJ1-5	TGTGCCATCAGTGAGTCGAATCAGCCCCAGCATTTT	CAISESNQPQHF
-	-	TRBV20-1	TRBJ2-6	TGCAGTGCTAGTGACAGATCTAGCTCTGGGGCCAACGTCCTGACTTTC	CSASDRSSSGANVLTF
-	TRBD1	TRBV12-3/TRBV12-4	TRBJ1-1	TGTGCCAGCAGTTTCACAGGGGGCGACACTGAAGCTTTCTTT	CASSFTGGDTEAFF
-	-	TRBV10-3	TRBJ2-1	TGTGCCATCAGTGAAACCCTACTAGAGAATGAGCAGTTCTTC	CAISETLLENEQFF